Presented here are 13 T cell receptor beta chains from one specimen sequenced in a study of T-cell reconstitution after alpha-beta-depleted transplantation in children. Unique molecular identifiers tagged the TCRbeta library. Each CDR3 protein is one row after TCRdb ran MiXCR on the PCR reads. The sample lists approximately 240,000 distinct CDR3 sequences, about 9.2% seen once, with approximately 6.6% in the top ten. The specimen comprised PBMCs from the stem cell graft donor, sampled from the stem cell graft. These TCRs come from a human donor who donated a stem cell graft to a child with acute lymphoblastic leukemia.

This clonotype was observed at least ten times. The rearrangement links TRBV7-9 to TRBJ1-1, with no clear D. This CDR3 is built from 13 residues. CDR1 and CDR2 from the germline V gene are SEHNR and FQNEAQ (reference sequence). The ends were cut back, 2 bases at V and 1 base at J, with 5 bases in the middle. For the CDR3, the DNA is TGTGCCAGCAGCTTAATGGAGAACACTGAAGCTTTCTTT. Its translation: CASSLMENTEAFF.

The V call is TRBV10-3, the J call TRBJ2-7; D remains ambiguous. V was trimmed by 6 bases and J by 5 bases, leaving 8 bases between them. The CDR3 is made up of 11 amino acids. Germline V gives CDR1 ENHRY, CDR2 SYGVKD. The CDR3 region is CAISGLHEQYF. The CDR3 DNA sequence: TGTGCCATCAGCGGATTACACGAGCAGTACTTC.

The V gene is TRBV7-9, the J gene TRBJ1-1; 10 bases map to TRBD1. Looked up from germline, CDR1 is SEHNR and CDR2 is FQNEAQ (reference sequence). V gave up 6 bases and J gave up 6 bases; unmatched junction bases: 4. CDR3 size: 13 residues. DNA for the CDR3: TGTGCCAGCAGTCTGACAGGGGGCGCTGAAGCTTTCTTT. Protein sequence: CASSLTGGAEAFF. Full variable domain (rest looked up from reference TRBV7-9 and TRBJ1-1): DTGVSQNPRHKITKRGQNVTFRCDPISEHNRLYWYRQTLGQGPEFLTYFQNEAQLEKSRLLSDRFSAERPKGSFSTLEIQRTEQGDSAMYLCASSLTGGAEAFFGQGTRLTVV.

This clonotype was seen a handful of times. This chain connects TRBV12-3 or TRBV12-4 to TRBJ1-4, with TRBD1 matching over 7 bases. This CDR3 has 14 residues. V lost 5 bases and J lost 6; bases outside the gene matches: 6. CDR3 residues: CASSVDRSYEKLFF. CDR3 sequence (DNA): TGTGCCAGCAGTGTGGACAGGAGTTATGAAAAACTGTTTTTT.

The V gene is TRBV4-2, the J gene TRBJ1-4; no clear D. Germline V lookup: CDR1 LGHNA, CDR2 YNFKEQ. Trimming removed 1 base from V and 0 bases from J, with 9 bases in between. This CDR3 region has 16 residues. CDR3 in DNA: TGTGCCAGCAGCCAAGGGAGAACACCAACTAATGAAAAACTGTTTTTT. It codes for CASSQGRTPTNEKLFF.

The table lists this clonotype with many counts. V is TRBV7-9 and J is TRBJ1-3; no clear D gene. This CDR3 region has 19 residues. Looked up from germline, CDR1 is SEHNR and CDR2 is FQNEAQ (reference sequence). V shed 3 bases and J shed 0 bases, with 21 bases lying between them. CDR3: CASSFLEGLGRNSGNTIYF. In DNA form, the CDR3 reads TGTGCCAGCAGCTTCCTAGAGGGCCTTGGGAGGAACTCTGGAAACACCATATATTTT.

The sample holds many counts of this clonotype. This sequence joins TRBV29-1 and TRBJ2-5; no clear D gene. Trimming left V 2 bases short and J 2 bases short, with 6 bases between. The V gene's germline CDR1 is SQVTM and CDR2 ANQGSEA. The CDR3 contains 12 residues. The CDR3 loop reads CSVELQQETQYF. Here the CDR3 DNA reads TGCAGCGTTGAACTACAGCAAGAGACCCAGTACTTC.

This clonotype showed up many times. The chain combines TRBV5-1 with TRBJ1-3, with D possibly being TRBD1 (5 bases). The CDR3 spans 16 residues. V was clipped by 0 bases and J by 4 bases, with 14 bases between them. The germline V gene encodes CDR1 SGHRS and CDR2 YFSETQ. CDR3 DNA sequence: TGCGCCAGCAGCTTGGATCCCCAGGGCCCAGGAAACACCATATATTTT. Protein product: CASSLDPQGPGNTIYF.

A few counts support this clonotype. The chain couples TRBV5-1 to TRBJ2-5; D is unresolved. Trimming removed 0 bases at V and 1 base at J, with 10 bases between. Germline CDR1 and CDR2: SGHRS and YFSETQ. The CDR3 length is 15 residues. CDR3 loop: CASSLAGQIQETQYF. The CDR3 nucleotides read TGCGCCAGCAGCTTGGCCGGGCAGATCCAAGAGACCCAGTACTTC.

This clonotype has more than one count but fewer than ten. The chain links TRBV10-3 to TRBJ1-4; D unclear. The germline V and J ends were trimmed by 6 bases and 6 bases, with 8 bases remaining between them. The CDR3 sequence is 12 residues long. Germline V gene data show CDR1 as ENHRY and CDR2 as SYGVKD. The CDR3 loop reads CAIRGRDEKLFF. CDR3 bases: TGTGCCATCAGGGGCAGAGATGAAAAACTGTTTTTT.

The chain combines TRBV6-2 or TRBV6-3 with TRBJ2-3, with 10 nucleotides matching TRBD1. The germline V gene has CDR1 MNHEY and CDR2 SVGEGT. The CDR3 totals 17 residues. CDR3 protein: CGASYLDRGRSTDTQYF. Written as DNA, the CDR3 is TGTGGCGCCAGTTACCTCGACAGGGGGCGGAGCACAGATACGCAGTATTTT.

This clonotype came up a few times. The CDR3 DNA reads TGTGCCAGCAGTTCTGGACAGGGGAGAAACATTCAGTACTTC. This gives the protein CASSSGQGRNIQYF. This chain links TRBV6-5 with TRBJ2-4; the match to TRBD1 covers 9 bases. Germline V CDR1 and CDR2: MNHEY, SVGAGI. The ends lost 4 bases at V and 6 bases at J; junction bases unmatched: 4. This CDR3 is built from 14 residues.

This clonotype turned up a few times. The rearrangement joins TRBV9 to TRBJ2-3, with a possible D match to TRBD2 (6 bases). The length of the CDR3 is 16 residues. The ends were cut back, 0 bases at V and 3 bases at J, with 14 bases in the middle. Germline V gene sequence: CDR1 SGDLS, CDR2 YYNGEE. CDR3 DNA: TGTGCCAGCAGCGTAGGTGTGACTAGTCTTACAGATACGCAGTATTTT. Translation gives CASSVGVTSLTDTQYF.